The T cell receptor beta chain described here comes from a study of Ad26.COV2.S vaccination and SARS-CoV-2 variants. Treatment of the sample: around 19 received Ad26.COV2.S at low or high dose, single or two shots; about 5 received placebo; per-sample allocation not given. The samples were gathered on day 63 after the first injection of vaccine or placebo. Clones were read by immunoSEQ multiplex PCR, and TCRdb kept only the in-frame ones, dropping some. Of roughly 350,000 clones in the sample, around 89% were seen once. Germline V gene sequence: CDR1 LNHNV, CDR2 YYDKDF (reference sequence). The CDR3 is made up of 15 amino acids. The V end lost 1 base, the J end lost 1 base, and 8 bases lay between the germline ends.

This clonotype was sampled from a person aged 18 to 59 who received the Ad26.COV2.S COVID-19 vaccine or a placebo. This sequence joins TRBV15 and TRBJ1-5, with D unclear. The source material was peripheral blood, sampled in a trial of Ad26.COV2.S vaccine versus placebo. CDR3 protein: CATSRGGTSNQPQHF. The DNA of the CDR3 is TGTGCCACCAGCAGAGGTGGAACCAGCAATCAGCCCCAGCATTTT.